A single sample is the source of the 15 T cell receptor beta chains below, sequenced in a study of CD8 T cells in Susac syndrome (dated 2019 in TCRdb). The library was produced with the immunoSEQ multiplex PCR assay. RNA was extracted with the RNeasy kit and 0.5 to 1 ug was reverse transcribed using random hexamers. TCRdb ran its own pipeline on the public reads, namely fastp trimming at Q25 and MiXCR clone calling, and kept in-frame beta chains. Here each entry gathers all rows of one CDR3 protein and keeps the most common genes and DNA. Within this sample are about 120,000 distinct CDR3 sequences, with around 94% of them counted one time only. Of the sample, about 0.2% falls within the top ten clones. Source material: CD8+ T cells from PBMCs. Receptors originate from a human donor with Susac syndrome.

This clonotype has a single count. The chain links TRBV7-9 to TRBJ1-1, with a possible D match to TRBD1 (6 bases). This CDR3 is built from 16 residues. Trimming pared 5 bases from V and 2 bases from J, leaving 18 bases between. Germline CDR1 and CDR2: SEHNR and FQNEAQ (reference sequence). CDR3 in amino acids: CASSQSGHPYNTEAFF. The CDR3 DNA reads as TGTGCCAGCAGCCAATCGGGACACCCCTACAACACTGAAGCTTTCTTT.

V and J are TRBV19 and TRBJ1-2; D gene unclear. Germline loops: CDR1 LNHDA, CDR2 SQIVND (reference sequence). Trimming shortened V by 0 bases and J by 5 bases, and 7 bases separated the two germline ends. The CDR3 is 13 amino acids. This CDR3 is CASSIELGYGYTF. DNA of the CDR3: TGTGCCAGTAGTATAGAATTGGGATATGGCTACACCTTC.

The chain recombines TRBV3-1 with TRBJ2-1, with unresolved D. The ends were cut back, 0 bases at V and 8 bases at J, with 17 bases in the middle. CDR1 is LGHDT and CDR2 is YNNKEL in the germline V gene (reference sequence). The CDR3 is 16 residues long. In nucleotides, the CDR3 is TGTGCCAGCAGCCAAGATCTGTCGGAGTTACCGGATGAGCAGTTCTTC. As protein: CASSQDLSELPDEQFF.

This clonotype was recorded only once. J is TRBJ2-7 and V is TRBV7-9, with a possible D match to TRBD1 (7 bases). V lost 1 base, J lost 3 bases, and 16 bases lay in between. Germline loops: CDR1 SEHNR, CDR2 FQNEAQ (reference sequence). The CDR3 has 16 residues. The CDR3 nucleotides read TGTGCCAGCAGCTTAGGGGCAACGCAGGGGGGCTACGAGCAGTACTTC. Protein product: CASSLGATQGGYEQYF. Combining the CDR3 with reference TRBV7-9 and TRBJ2-7 gives the whole variable domain DTGVSQNPRHKITKRGQNVTFRCDPISEHNRLYWYRQTLGQGPEFLTYFQNEAQLEKSRLLSDRFSAERPKGSFSTLEIQRTEQGDSAMYLCASSLGATQGGYEQYFGPGTRLTVT.

The chain joins TRBV6-5 to TRBJ2-5, with TRBD2 identical over 8 bases. The CDR3 extends over 16 amino acids. After removal of 0 bases from V and 2 bases from J, the junction contained 5 bases not matched to a gene. Per germline, CDR1 MNHEY and CDR2 SVGAGI. DNA for the CDR3: TGTGCCAGCAGTTACTCCCAGCGGGGGACACAAGAGACCCAGTACTTC. Residues: CASSYSQRGTQETQYF.

The chain is built from TRBV7-9 and TRBJ2-1; 10 nucleotides align to TRBD2. Looked up from germline, CDR1 is SEHNR and CDR2 is FQNEAQ (reference sequence). V shed 5 bases, J shed 6 bases, and the junction held 7 bases outside the gene matches. This CDR3 comprises 15 residues. The CDR3 region is CASSQERGGTNEQFF. CDR3 nucleotide sequence: TGTGCCAGCAGCCAAGAGCGGGGGGGCACCAATGAGCAGTTCTTC.

V usage is TRBV27 and J usage is TRBJ2-5, with TRBD1 as a possible D gene (6 bases). V lost 5 bases and J 5 bases, leaving 12 bases between the germline ends. Germline V gene lookup returns CDR1 MNHEY and CDR2 SMNVEV (reference sequence). This CDR3 has 13 residues. The CDR3 region has the DNA TGTGCCAGCAGTCACCCAAGGGGGGAGACCCAGTACTTC. This sequence encodes CASSHPRGETQYF.

This chain uses TRBV7-3 with TRBJ2-1, with TRBD1 matching 7 bases. This CDR3 has 16 amino acids. The germline CDR1 and CDR2 sequences are SGHTA and FQGTGA. The V and J ends lost 5 bases and 3 bases, in that order; junction bases with no gene match: 10. CDR3 in DNA: TGTGCCAGCAGCACAGGACAACAGGGGTTCTACAATGAGCAGTTCTTC. It is translated as CASSTGQQGFYNEQFF.

This chain connects TRBV19 to TRBJ2-1, with TRBD2 matching 9 bases. Per germline, CDR1 LNHDA and CDR2 SQIVND (reference sequence). This CDR3 comprises 15 residues. Trimming removed 1 base from V and 9 bases from J; junction bases left unmatched: 7. This chain's CDR3 is CASSIVGGGASEQFF. CDR3 sequence (DNA): TGTGCCAGTAGTATAGTTGGCGGGGGGGCCAGTGAGCAGTTCTTC.

This clonotype occurred once. The chain carries TRBV4-1 and TRBJ2-1; TRBD1 is a possible D gene (5 bases). Germline V gene data show CDR1 as MGHRA and CDR2 as YSYEKL. Trimming shortened V by 0 bases and J by 15 bases, and 15 bases separated the two germline ends. CDR3 size: 13 residues. The CDR3 region is CASSQEAGWWPFF. The CDR3 region has the DNA TGCGCCAGCAGCCAAGAAGCAGGGTGGTGGCCGTTCTTC.

V usage is TRBV24-1 and J usage is TRBJ2-7, with 12 bases lining up with TRBD2. The V segment lost 3 bases and the J segment 4 bases; nucleotides outside the gene matches: 0. CDR3 length: 14 amino acids. The germline V gene encodes CDR1 KGHDR and CDR2 SFDVKD. This chain's CDR3 is CATSDGTSGYEQYF. The CDR3 DNA follows: TGTGCCACCAGTGATGGGACTAGCGGGTACGAGCAGTACTTC.

The chain's CDR3 is CSARVGRVGQETQYF. The CDR3, as DNA: TGCAGTGCTAGAGTTGGCCGGGTTGGCCAAGAGACCCAGTACTTC. The gene calls are TRBV20-1 and TRBJ2-5; D ambiguous. CDR3 length: 15 residues. Germline values: CDR1 DFQATT, CDR2 SNEGSKA (reference sequence). V gave up 1 base and J gave up 1 base, with 13 bases separating them.

The gene calls are TRBV4-1 and TRBJ2-7; 13 bases match TRBD2. CDR1 is MGHRA, CDR2 YSYEKL, per germline. The CDR3 extends over 15 amino acids. V dropped 5 bases and J dropped 2; count of bases not matched to a gene: 3. This chain's CDR3 is CASSTGLAGTYEQYF. CDR3 DNA sequence: TGCGCCAGCAGCACGGGACTAGCGGGGACCTACGAGCAGTACTTC.

In nucleotides, the CDR3 is TGTGCCAGCAGCATCGGGAGGCGGAATCAGCCCCAGCATTTT. Encoded protein: CASSIGRRNQPQHF. The chain employs TRBV12-3 or TRBV12-4 and TRBJ1-5; no reliable D call. Between the trimmed V and J ends, which lost 6 bases and 4 bases, there was a span of 13 bases. The length of the CDR3 is 14 residues.

The chain couples TRBV20-1 to TRBJ2-1, with D possibly being TRBD1 (6 bases). The V end lost 4 bases, the J end lost 5 bases, and 18 bases lay between the germline ends. The CDR3 sequence is 15 residues long. CDR1 DFQATT and CDR2 SNEGSKA come from the germline V gene (reference sequence). The CDR3 here is CSAIPTEGVHNEQFF. The DNA for the CDR3 is TGCAGTGCTATCCCCACCGAGGGGGTCCACAATGAGCAGTTCTTC.